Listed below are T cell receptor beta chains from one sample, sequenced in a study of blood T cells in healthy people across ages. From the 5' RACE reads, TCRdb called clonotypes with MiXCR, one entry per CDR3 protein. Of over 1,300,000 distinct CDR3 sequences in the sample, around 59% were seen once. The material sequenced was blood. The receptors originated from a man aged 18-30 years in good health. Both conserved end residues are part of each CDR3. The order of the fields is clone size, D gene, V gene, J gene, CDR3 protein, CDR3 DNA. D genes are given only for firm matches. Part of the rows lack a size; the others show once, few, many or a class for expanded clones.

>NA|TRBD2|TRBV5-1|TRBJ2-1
CASSIGTSGPYNEQFF
TGCGCCAGCAGCATCGGGACTAGCGGGCCTTACAATGAGCAGTTCTTC
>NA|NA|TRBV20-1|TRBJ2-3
CSARSGRGSTDTQYF
TGCAGTGCTCGCAGCGGCAGGGGTAGCACAGATACGCAGTATTTT
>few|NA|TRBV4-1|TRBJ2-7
CASSQVVRGHEQYF
TGCGCCAGCAGCCAAGTTGTCAGGGGCCACGAGCAGTACTTC
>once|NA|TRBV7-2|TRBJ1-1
CASSSGGGAFF
TGTGCCAGCAGCTCCGGCGGGGGAGCTTTCTTT
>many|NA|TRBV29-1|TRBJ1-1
CSVEEDRWAFF
TGCAGCGTTGAGGAGGACCGTTGGGCTTTCTTT
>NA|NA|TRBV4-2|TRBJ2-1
CASSQGASTYYNEQFF
TGTGCCAGCAGCCAAGGTGCGTCTACCTATTACAATGAGCAGTTCTTC
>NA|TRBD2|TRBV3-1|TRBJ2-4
CASSQDLRLAGADERYF
TGTGCTAGCAGCCAAGATCTGAGACTAGCGGGAGCGGACGAGCGGTACTTC
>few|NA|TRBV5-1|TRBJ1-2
CASSPRTRGGYGYTF
TGCGCCAGCAGCCCCCGCACCCGGGGGGGCTATGGCTACACCTTC
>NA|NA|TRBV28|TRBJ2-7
CASIPTWGTLSEQYF
TGTGCCAGCATCCCCACTTGGGGGACCCTCAGCGAGCAGTACTTC
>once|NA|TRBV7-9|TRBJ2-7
CASSTGAGPSYNEQYF
TGTGCCAGCAGCACGGGGGCAGGGCCATCCTACAATGAGCAGTACTTC
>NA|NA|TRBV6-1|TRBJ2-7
CASSEVSGLGPSYEQYF
TGTGCCAGCAGTGAAGTCTCAGGGTTGGGACCCAGCTACGAGCAGTACTTC
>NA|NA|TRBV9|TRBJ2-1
CASSVVADSYNEQFF
TGTGCCAGCAGCGTAGTAGCGGACTCCTACAATGAGCAGTTCTTC
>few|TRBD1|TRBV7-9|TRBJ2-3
CASSFRGRTDTQYF
TGTGCCAGCAGCTTCAGGGGGCGCACAGATACGCAGTATTTT
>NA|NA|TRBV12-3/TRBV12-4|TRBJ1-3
CASSLPARVNTIYF
TGTGCCAGCAGTTTACCGGCCAGGGTGAACACCATATATTTT
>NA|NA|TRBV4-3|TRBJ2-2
CASSQDPQRATGELFF
TGCGCCAGCAGCCAAGATCCCCAGAGAGCAACCGGGGAGCTGTTTTTT
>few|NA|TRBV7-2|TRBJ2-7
CASSLQQGGYEQYF
TGTGCCAGCAGCTTACAACAGGGTGGGTACGAGCAGTACTTC
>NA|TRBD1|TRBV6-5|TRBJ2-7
CASNLQGFRYEQYF
TGTGCCAGCAACCTACAGGGGTTTCGGTACGAGCAGTACTTC
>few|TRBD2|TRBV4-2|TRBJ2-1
CASSQPASGSGEQFF
TGTGCCAGCAGCCAACCGGCTAGCGGGAGCGGTGAGCAGTTCTTC
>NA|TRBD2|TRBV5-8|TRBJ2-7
CASSFGVAGEIYEQYF
TGTGCCAGCAGCTTCGGAGTAGCGGGGGAAATTTACGAGCAGTACTTC
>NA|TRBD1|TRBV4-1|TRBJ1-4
CASSRKTGGNEKLFF
TGCGCCAGCAGCCGAAAGACAGGGGGCAATGAAAAACTGTTTTTT
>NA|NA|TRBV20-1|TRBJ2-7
CSAAVSYEQYF
TGCAGTGCTGCGGTCAGCTACGAGCAGTACTTC
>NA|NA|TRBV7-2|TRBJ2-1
CASSFLGLQSGEQFF
TGTGCCAGCAGCTTTCTGGGACTCCAGTCGGGTGAGCAGTTCTTC
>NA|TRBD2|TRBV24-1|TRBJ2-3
CATSDLLRGDTDTQYF
TGTGCCACCAGTGATTTGCTGCGGGGGGACACAGATACGCAGTATTTT
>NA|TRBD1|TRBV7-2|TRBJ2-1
CASSLGQARPGFF
TGTGCCAGCAGCTTGGGACAGGCTCGACCCGGGTTCTTC
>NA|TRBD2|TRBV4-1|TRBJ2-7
CASSTTGLAGEGYEQYF
TGCGCCAGCAGTACCACGGGACTAGCGGGAGAAGGCTACGAGCAGTACTTC
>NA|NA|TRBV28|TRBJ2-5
CASRQRDETQYF
TGTGCCAGCAGACAAAGGGACGAGACCCAGTACTTC
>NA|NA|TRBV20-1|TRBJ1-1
CSAATGIPEAFF
TGCAGTGCCGCTACAGGGATACCTGAAGCTTTCTTT
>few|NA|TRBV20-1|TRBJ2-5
CSARDDRTTETQYF
TGCAGTGCTAGAGATGATCGGACTACAGAGACCCAGTACTTC
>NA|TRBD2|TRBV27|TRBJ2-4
CASSGGLAGARKYF
TGTGCCAGCAGTGGGGGACTAGCGGGGGCCAGAAAGTACTTC
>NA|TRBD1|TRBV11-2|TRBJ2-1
CASSNRQGPSYNEQFF
TGTGCCAGCAGCAACAGACAGGGCCCTTCATACAATGAGCAGTTCTTC
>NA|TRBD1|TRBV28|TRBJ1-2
CASTAGQANYGYTF
TGTGCCAGCACCGCGGGACAGGCTAACTATGGCTACACCTTC
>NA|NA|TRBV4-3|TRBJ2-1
CASSQDPGVETTSQFF
TGCGCCAGCAGCCAAGACCCCGGGGTAGAGACCACGTCACAGTTCTTC
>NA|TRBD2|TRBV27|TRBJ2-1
CASSLIAGALYNEQFF
TGTGCCAGCAGTTTAATAGCGGGGGCCCTCTACAATGAGCAGTTCTTC
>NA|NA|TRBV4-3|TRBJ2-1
CASSQDQSGAYNEQFF
TGCGCCAGCAGCCAAGATCAGTCAGGCGCCTACAATGAGCAGTTCTTC
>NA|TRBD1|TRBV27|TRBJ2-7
CASSLTGGHREQYF
TGTGCCAGCAGTTTGACAGGGGGGCATCGCGAGCAGTACTTC
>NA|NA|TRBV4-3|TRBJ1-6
CASSQDYRSSYNSPLHF
TGCGCCAGCAGCCAAGATTACAGGAGCTCCTATAATTCACCCCTCCACTTT
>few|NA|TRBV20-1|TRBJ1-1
CSANRQRNTEAFF
TGCAGTGCTAACCGACAGAGGAACACTGAAGCTTTCTTT
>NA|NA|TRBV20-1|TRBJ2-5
CSARDRGVVTQYF
TGCAGTGCTAGAGATAGGGGGGTGGTGACCCAGTACTTC
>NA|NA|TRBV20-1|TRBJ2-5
CSARFWEETQYF
TGCAGTGCTAGATTCTGGGAAGAGACCCAGTACTTC
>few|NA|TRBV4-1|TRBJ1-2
CASSQDANQGYGYTF
TGCGCCAGCAGCCAAGACGCCAACCAAGGGTATGGCTACACCTTC
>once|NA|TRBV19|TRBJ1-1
CASSITGATNEAFF
TGTGCCAGTAGTATTACGGGGGCGACCAATGAAGCTTTCTTT
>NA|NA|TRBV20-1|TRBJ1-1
CSAQTVNTEAFF
TGCAGTGCTCAAACAGTAAACACTGAAGCTTTCTTT
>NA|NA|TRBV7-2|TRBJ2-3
CASSPDAGGTDTQYF
TGTGCCAGCAGCCCAGATGCAGGGGGCACAGATACGCAGTATTTT
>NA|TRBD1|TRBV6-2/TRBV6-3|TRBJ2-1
CASSRQGIVQSSYNEQFF
TGTGCCAGCAGCCGACAGGGTATTGTACAAAGCTCCTACAATGAGCAGTTCTTC
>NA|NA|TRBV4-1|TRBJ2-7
CASSPEPGLLYEQYF
TGCGCCAGCAGCCCTGAGCCAGGGCTCCTTTACGAGCAGTACTTC
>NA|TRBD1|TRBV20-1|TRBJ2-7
CSATGGWDEQYF
TGCAGTGCGACAGGGGGGTGGGACGAGCAGTACTTC
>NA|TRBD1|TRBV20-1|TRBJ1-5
CSARRTGLGNQPQHF
TGCAGTGCTAGAAGGACAGGGTTAGGCAATCAGCCCCAGCATTTT